The present TCR beta chain was sequenced within a study of type 1 regulatory T cells. TCRdb re-analysed the reads in MiXCR, keeping a single row per CDR3 protein. The sample holds about 60,000 distinct CDR3 sequences; just under 50% are singletons and the top ten take about 2%. This clonotype turned up a few times. Its antigen is unidentified. Input material: cultured non-Tr1 T cells, either the whole culture or a sorted T cell fraction (not recorded which). The clonotype originates from a human donor in good health.

The CDR3 sequence: CASSFTRGEETQYF. For the CDR3, the DNA is TGTGCCAGCAGTTTCACCAGGGGAGAAGAGACCCAGTACTTC. The chain couples TRBV5-6 to TRBJ2-5; tentatively, D is TRBD1 (6 bases). Germline V gives CDR1 SGHDT, CDR2 YYEEEE. Deletions cut 5 bases from V and 3 bases from J, with 14 bases between. CDR3 size: 14 residues.